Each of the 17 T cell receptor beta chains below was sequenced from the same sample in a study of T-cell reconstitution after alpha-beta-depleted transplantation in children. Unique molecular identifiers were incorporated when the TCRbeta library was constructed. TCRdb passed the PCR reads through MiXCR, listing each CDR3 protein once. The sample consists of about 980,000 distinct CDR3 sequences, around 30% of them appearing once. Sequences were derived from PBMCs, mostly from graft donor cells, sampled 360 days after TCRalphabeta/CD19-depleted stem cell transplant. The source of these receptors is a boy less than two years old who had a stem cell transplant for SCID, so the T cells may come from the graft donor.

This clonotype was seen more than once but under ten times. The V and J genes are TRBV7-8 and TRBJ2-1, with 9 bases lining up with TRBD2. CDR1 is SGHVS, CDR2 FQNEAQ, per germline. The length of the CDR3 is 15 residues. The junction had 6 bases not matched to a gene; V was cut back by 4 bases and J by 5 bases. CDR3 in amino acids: CASSSSAGGHNEQFF. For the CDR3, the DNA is TGTGCCAGCAGCTCGTCGGCGGGGGGGCACAATGAGCAGTTCTTC.

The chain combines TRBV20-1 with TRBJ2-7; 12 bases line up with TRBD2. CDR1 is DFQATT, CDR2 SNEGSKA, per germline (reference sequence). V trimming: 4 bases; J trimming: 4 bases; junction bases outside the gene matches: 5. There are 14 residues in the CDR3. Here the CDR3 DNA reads TGCAGTGCTATTCTAGCGGGGGGGCTATACGAGCAGTACTTC. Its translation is CSAILAGGLYEQYF.

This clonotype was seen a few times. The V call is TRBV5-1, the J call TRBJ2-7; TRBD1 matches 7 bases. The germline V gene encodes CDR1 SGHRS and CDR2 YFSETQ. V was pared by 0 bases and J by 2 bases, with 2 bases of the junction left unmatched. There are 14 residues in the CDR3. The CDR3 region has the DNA TGCGCCAGCAGCTTGGTTAGGGGGCCCTACGAGCAGTACTTC. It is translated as CASSLVRGPYEQYF.

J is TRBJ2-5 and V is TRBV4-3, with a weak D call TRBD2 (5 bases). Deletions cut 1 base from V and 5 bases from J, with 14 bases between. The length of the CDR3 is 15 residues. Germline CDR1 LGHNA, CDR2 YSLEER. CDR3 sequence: CASSQGSREGETQYF. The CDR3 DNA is TGCGCCAGCAGCCAAGGAAGCCGGGAAGGGGAGACCCAGTACTTC.

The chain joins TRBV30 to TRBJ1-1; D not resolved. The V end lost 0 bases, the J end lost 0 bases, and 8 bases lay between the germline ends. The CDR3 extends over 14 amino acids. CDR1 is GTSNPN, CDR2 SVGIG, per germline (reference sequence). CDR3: CAWSVVTMNTEAFF. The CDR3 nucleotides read TGTGCCTGGAGTGTAGTGACGATGAACACTGAAGCTTTCTTT.

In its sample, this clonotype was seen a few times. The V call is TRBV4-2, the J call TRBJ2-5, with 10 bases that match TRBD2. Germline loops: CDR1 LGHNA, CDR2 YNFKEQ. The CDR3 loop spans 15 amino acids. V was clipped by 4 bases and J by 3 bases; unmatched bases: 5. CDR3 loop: CASSPGLAEEETQYF. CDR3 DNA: TGTGCCAGCAGCCCCGGACTAGCGGAAGAAGAGACCCAGTACTTC.

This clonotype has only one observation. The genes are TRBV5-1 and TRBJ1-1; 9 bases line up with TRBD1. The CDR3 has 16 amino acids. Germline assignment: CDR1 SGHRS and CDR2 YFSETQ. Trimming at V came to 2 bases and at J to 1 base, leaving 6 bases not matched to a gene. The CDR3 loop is CASSFEPGQGNTEAFF. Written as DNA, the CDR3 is TGCGCCAGCAGCTTTGAACCGGGACAGGGGAACACTGAAGCTTTCTTT.

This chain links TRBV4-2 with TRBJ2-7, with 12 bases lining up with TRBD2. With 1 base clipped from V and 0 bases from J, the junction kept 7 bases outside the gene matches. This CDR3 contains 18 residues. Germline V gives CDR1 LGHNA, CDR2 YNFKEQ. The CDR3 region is CASSQVLAGGRSSYEQYF. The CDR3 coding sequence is TGTGCCAGCAGCCAAGTACTAGCGGGGGGACGATCCTCCTACGAGCAGTACTTC.

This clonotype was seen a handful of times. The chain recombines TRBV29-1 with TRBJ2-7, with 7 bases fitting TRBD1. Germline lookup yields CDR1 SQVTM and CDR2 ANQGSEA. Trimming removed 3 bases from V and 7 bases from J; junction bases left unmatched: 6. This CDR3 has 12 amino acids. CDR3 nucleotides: TGCAGCGTTGATATGACAGGGACGGAGCAGTACTTC. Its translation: CSVDMTGTEQYF.

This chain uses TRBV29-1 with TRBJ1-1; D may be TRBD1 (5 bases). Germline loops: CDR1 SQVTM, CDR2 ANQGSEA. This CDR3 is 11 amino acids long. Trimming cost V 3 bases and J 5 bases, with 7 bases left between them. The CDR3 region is CSVDWGTEAFF. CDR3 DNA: TGCAGCGTTGATTGGGGGACTGAAGCTTTCTTT.

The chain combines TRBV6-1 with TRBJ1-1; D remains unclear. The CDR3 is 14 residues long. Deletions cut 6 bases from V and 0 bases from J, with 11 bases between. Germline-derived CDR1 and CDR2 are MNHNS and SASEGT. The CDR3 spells CASRTNGLNTEAFF. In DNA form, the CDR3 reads TGTGCCAGCAGAACCAACGGACTGAACACTGAAGCTTTCTTT.

This CDR3 reads CASSLGGIDTEAFF. In nucleotides, the CDR3 is TGCGCCAGCAGCTTGGGGGGGATTGACACTGAAGCTTTCTTT. The V and J genes are TRBV5-1 and TRBJ1-1, with TRBD1 as a possible D gene (5 bases). This CDR3 is 14 amino acids long. With 0 bases removed from V and 3 bases from J, the gap between germline ends came to 9 bases. Germline CDR1 is SGHRS and CDR2 is YFSETQ.

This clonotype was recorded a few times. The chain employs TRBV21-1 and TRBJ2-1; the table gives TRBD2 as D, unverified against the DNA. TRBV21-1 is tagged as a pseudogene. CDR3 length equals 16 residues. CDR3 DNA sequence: TGTGCCAGCAGCAAACGAGCGGGGAGATCCTACAATGAGCAGTTCTTC. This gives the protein CASSKRAGRSYNEQFF.

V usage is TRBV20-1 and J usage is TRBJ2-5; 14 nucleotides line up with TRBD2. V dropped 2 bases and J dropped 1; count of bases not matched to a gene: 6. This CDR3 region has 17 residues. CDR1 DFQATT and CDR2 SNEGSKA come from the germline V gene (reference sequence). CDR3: CSARRTSGGRFQETQYF. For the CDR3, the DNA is TGCAGTGCTAGAAGGACTAGCGGGGGGCGCTTCCAAGAGACCCAGTACTTC.

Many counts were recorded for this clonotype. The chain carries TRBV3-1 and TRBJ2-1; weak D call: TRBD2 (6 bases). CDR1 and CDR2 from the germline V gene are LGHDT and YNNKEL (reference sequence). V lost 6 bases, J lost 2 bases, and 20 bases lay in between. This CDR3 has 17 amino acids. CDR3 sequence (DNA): TGTGCCAGCAGTCGTGGTAGCGGCCTATCAACCTACAATGAGCAGTTCTTC. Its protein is CASSRGSGLSTYNEQFF.

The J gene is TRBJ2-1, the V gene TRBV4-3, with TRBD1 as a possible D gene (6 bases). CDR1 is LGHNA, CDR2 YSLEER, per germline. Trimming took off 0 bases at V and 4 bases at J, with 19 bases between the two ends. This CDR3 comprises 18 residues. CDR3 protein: CASSQEGQGWDIYNEQFF. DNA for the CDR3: TGCGCCAGCAGCCAAGAAGGGCAGGGGTGGGATATATACAATGAGCAGTTCTTC.

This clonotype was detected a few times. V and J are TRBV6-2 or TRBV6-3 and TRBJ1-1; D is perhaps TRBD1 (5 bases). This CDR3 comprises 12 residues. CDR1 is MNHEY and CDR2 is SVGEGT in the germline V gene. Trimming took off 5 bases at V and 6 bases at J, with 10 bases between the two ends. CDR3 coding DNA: TGTGCCAGCAGTAACGGGGGTGCTGAAGCTTTCTTT. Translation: CASSNGGAEAFF.